One sample yielded the 8 T cell receptor beta chains listed below, sequenced in a study of CD8 T cells in Susac syndrome. Random hexamers served to reverse transcribe roughly 0.45 to 1 ug RNA. TCRdb passed the immunoSEQ multiplex PCR reads through MiXCR, listing each CDR3 protein once. The repertoire has about 140,000 distinct CDR3 sequences, almost 96% of them found once; the top ten carry 0.065% to 0.1%. Sequencing was done on a sample of CD4+ T cells from PBMCs. The receptors were gathered from a human donor with Susac syndrome.

The DNA of the CDR3 is TGTGCCAGCTCATCGGACATGACGAACACTGAAGCTTTCTTT. Encoded protein: CASSSDMTNTEAFF. The chain employs TRBV18 and TRBJ1-1, with D maybe TRBD1 (5 bases). The germline gives CDR1 KGHSH, CDR2 LQKENI. The CDR3 sequence is 14 residues long. V shed 5 bases and J shed 1 base, with 11 bases lying between them.

This rearrangement joins TRBV20-1 to TRBJ2-7, with 9 bases that match TRBD2. Germline trimming cut 3 bases from V and 6 bases from J; bases unmatched to any gene: 9. The germline V gene has CDR1 DFQATT and CDR2 SNEGSKA (reference sequence). This CDR3 spans 14 amino acids. The CDR3 DNA follows: TGCAGTGCTAGTCCTAGAGGTAGCGGGAGCGAGCAGTACTTC. It is translated as CSASPRGSGSEQYF.

The rearrangement uses TRBV6-5 and TRBJ2-7; tentative D call: TRBD1 (5 bases). Between the trimmed V and J ends, which lost 6 bases and 6 bases, there was a span of 9 bases. Germline V lookup: CDR1 MNHEY, CDR2 SVGAGI. The CDR3 extends over 11 amino acids. The CDR3 DNA sequence: TGTGCCAGCAGAAGGCAGGGCGAGCAGTACTTC. The encoded protein is CASRRQGEQYF.

The chain couples TRBV29-1 to TRBJ1-2; unclear D gene. V was cut by 2 bases and J by 6 bases, with 4 bases left in between. Germline CDR1 is SQVTM and CDR2 is ANQGSEA. The CDR3 consists of 10 residues. CDR3 in DNA: TGCAGCGTTGAACGAGATGGCTACACCTTC. Protein: CSVERDGYTF.

The CDR3 nucleotides are TGTGCCAGCTCACCGACAGGGGCCCCCACTGGCTACACCTTC. Protein: CASSPTGAPTGYTF. The rearrangement joins TRBV18 to TRBJ1-2, with 8 nucleotides matching TRBD1. Germline V gives CDR1 KGHSH, CDR2 LQKENI. CDR3 length: 14 residues. With 3 bases clipped from V and 7 bases from J, the junction kept 7 bases outside the gene matches.

The chain couples TRBV29-1 to TRBJ2-5; a weak D match, TRBD1 (6 bases). Looked up from germline, CDR1 is SQVTM and CDR2 is ANQGSEA. The CDR3 consists of 15 residues. The V end was cut by 3 bases, the J end by 0 bases, with 14 bases between. The CDR3 reads CSVEETGTNQETQYF. The CDR3 DNA reads TGCAGCGTTGAGGAGACAGGAACAAACCAAGAGACCCAGTACTTC.

The V and J genes are TRBV25-1 and TRBJ2-5, with a tentative D call TRBD2 (6 bases). Per germline, CDR1 MGHDK and CDR2 SYGVNS. V was pared by 1 base and J by 5 bases, with 11 bases between. This CDR3 is 14 amino acids long. In DNA, the CDR3 is TGTGCCAGCAGTGAATTTCGACGGGAGGAGACCCAGTACTTC. It specifies CASSEFRREETQYF.

The chain recombines TRBV20-1 with TRBJ1-6; a possible D gene is TRBD1 (6 bases). Germline CDR1 and CDR2: DFQATT and SNEGSKA (reference sequence). The length of the CDR3 is 12 residues. Trimming took off 7 bases at V and 6 bases at J, with 10 bases between the two ends. The CDR3, as DNA: TGCAGTGACGGACAGTTTAATTCACCCCTCCACTTT. It encodes CSDGQFNSPLHF.